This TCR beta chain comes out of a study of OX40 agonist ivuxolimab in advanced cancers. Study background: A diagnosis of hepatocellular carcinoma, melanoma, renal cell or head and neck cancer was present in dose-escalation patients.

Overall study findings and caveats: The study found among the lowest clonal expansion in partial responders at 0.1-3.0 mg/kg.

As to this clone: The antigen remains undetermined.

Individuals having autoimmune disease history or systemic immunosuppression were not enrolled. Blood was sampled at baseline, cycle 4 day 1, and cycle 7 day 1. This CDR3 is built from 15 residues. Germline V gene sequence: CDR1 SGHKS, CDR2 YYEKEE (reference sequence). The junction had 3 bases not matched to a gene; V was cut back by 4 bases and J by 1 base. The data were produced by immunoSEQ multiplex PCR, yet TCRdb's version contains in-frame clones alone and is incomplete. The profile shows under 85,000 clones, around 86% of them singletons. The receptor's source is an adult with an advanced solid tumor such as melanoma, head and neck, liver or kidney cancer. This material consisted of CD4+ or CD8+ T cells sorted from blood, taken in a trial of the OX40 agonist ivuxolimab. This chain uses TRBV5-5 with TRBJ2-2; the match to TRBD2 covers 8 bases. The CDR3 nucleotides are TGTGCCAGCAGCGTGGGACTAGGGAACACCGGGGAGCTGTTTTTT. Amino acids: CASSVGLGNTGELFF.